The source of this T cell receptor (beta chain) is a study of PD-1 blockade in classical Hodgkin lymphoma. Germline assignment: CDR1 SGHRS and CDR2 YFSETQ. The CDR3 contains 15 residues. V lost 2 bases, J lost 8 bases, and 17 bases lay in between. Clones were sequenced by immunoSEQ multiplex PCR, and TCRdb holds only the in-frame ones, with some missing. The sample shows some 96,000 clones, about four fifths of them seen only once. After autologous stem cell transplantation all patients relapsed, and prior brentuximab vedotin exposure differed between cohorts. The TCR was taken from a human donor with classical Hodgkin lymphoma. The sequencing here drew on peripheral blood mononuclear cells (PBMCs), taken before the second cycle of nivolumab. The chain joins TRBV5-1 to TRBJ2-4, with D tentatively TRBD2 (6 bases). The CDR3, as DNA: TGCGCCAGCAGCTTTGACTACCGGCGCGGGGACATTCAGTACTTC. The encoded protein is CASSFDYRRGDIQYF.